The sequence of this T cell receptor beta chain was determined in a study of molecular identifiers for immune sequencing clone quantification. TCR libraries were built in bulk with a published protocol and specific TCR primers. TCRdb re-analysed the PCR reads in MiXCR, keeping a single row per CDR3 protein. The sample carries more than 550,000 distinct CDR3 sequences, 25% recorded once. Whole-study findings and limits: Because of identical TCR molecules sharing a barcode, sizes of highly expanded clones could be underestimated. Detectable among approximately 1 million naive cells, according to reports, was Jurkat TCR RNA spiked in from one cell.

Germline V gene sequence: CDR1 SGDLS, CDR2 YYNGEE. V trimming: 1 base; J trimming: 3 bases; junction bases outside the gene matches: 4. The CDR3 loop spans 14 amino acids. To note about this clonotype: The antigen is unknown.

The J gene is TRBJ2-7, the V gene TRBV9; 7 nucleotides match TRBD2. The sequenced sample was naive CD8+ T cells from blood, with Jurkat cell RNA spiked in. Documented subset: FACS-sorted CD8+CD4-CCR7+CD45RA+ naive T cells. This TCR was sampled from a human donor in good health. Some libraries in this study had Jurkat cell RNA spiked in. CDR3 in DNA: TGTGCCAGCAGCGTATCTGGGGAGGGCTACGAGCAGTACTTC. Its translation: CASSVSGEGYEQYF.